The 7 T cell receptor delta chains reported below all come from one sample, sequenced in a study of DNA immune sequencing with unique molecular identifiers (TCRdb year 2020). The library was built by means of multiplex PCR. The run used an Illumina MiniSeq. A 32-plex assay with primers for all 8 TRDV and 4 TRDJ genes covering the CDR3 was used to amplify genomic DNA. A 12-nucleotide UMI was added during two to three barcoding PCR cycles, followed by a second PCR with Illumina adapter primers. TCRdb called clones from the public reads with CATT, and repeated DNA sequences were later combined into one row. The sample has approximately 2,500 delta-chain clones on record, 8.4% of them singletons. The ten largest clones capture roughly half of the sample. Input material: gamma-delta T cells enriched from blood buffy coat, or unenriched PBMCs (not recorded which). Every receptor here comes from a human donor in good health.

This clone has only a few counts. The mismatch at residue 7 between this DNA's translation and the TCRdb protein of a much larger clone likely reflects a read error; the protein shown is translated from the DNA. This chain joins TRDV2 and TRDJ3; D remains unclear. There are 19 residues in the CDR3. CDR1 and CDR2 (germline): GEAIGNYY, EKD. V lost 3 bases and J lost 0, with 17 bases in between. The CDR3 DNA is TGTGCCTGTGACCAAATCGAGGAGGAGCCCTCCTGGGACACCCGACAGATGTTTTTC. Protein: CACDQIEEEPSWDTRQMFF.

Many counts were recorded for this clone. The chain recombines TRDV2 with TRDJ1; perhaps TRDD3 as D (6 bases). Germline V gene lookup returns CDR1 GEAIGNYY and CDR2 EKD. The CDR3 has 17 amino acids. V was trimmed by 1 base and J by 0 bases, leaving 17 bases between them. For the CDR3, the DNA is TGTGCCTGTGACACGTGGGAAAGGGGGACCAACACCGATAAACTCATCTTT. Encoded protein: CACDTWERGTNTDKLIF.

This clone was counted only a few times. This may stem from a read error, because a much larger clone lies one nucleotide away. Other DNA sequences in the sample encode the same CDR3. The genes are TRDV2 and TRDJ1; TRDD3 matches at 7 bases. The CDR3 is 16 amino acids. Germline V gene data show CDR1 as GEAIGNYY and CDR2 as EKD. The V gene end was trimmed by 4 bases and the J gene end by 0 bases; junction bases not matched to a gene: 10. CDR3 in amino acids: CACDSLGVPYTDKLIF. DNA for the CDR3: TGTGCCTGTGATTCCCTGGGGGTCCCGTACACCGATAAACTCATCTTT.

To note about this clone: The protein recorded in TCRdb matches a much larger clone and deviates from this DNA's translation at residue 9, suggesting a read error; the protein here is obtained by translating the DNA. This chain joins TRDV2 and TRDJ3; 7 bases map to TRDD3. The length of the CDR3 is 18 residues. The V gene end was trimmed by 2 bases and the J gene end by 0 bases; junction bases not matched to a gene: 6. Looked up from germline, CDR1 is GEAIGNYY and CDR2 is EKD. CDR3 DNA: TGTGCCTGTGACAAAATACTGGGGTGCTCCTGGGACACCCGACAGATGTTTTTC. Its protein product is CACDKILGCSWDTRQMFF.

This clone was recorded a few times. The translation of this DNA and the TCRdb protein of a much larger clone differ at residue 8, probably owing to a read error; the protein shown here is translated from the DNA. This rearrangement joins TRDV2 to TRDJ1; 13 bases are a match to TRDD3. V gave up 4 bases and J gave up 8 bases; unmatched junction bases: 21. The CDR3 runs 19 residues. Germline CDR1 is GEAIGNYY and CDR2 is EKD. The CDR3 coding sequence is TGTGCCTGTGAAATAGGCCTAGACTGGGGGATACGGGCCGGGTGGAAACTCATCTTT. It translates to CACEIGLDWGIRAGWKLIF.

This clone was observed at least ten times. The chain is built from TRDV2 and TRDJ1, with 8 bases lining up with TRDD3. After removal of 3 bases from V and 3 bases from J, the junction contained 5 bases not matched to a gene. This CDR3 has 14 residues. The V gene's germline CDR1 is GEAIGNYY and CDR2 EKD. The CDR3 region is CACDPLGAADKLIF. Written as DNA, the CDR3 is TGTGCCTGTGACCCACTGGGGGCCGCCGATAAACTCATCTTT.

As regards this clone: With only one base between it and a far larger clone, this is likely a read error. This specimen includes other DNA sequences encoding the same CDR3. The CDR3 here is CACDILGDTGGETDKLIF. CDR3 sequence (DNA): TGTGCCTGTGACATTTTGGGGGATACGGGGGGCGAGACCGATAAACTTATCTTT. The chain recombines TRDV2 with TRDJ1; 11 positions match TRDD3. CDR1 and CDR2 (germline): GEAIGNYY, EKD. This CDR3 has 18 amino acids.